This T cell receptor (beta chain) was retrieved from a study of cytomegalovirus exposure and HLA in healthy donors. Study context: Unique TCR beta sequences numbering some 120 million came from 150 million to 200 million T cells in an earlier analysis. Study-wide findings and caveats: DRB1 showed the most TCR associations and HLA-C the fewest in a later analysis, as rates varied by HLA locus. Overall, approximately 150 TCR beta chains were annotated as cytomegalovirus-associated.

Comments on this clone: The antigen is not known.

The CDR3 has 16 amino acids. V was cut by 4 bases and J by 3 bases, with 20 bases left in between. Germline V gene sequence: CDR1 SGHRS, CDR2 YFSETQ. The PCR made use of 60 Vbeta and 13 Jbeta primers. Repertoires were generated with immunoSEQ multiplex PCR, while TCRdb's copy carries only in-frame clones and drops some. Its listing shows 25,000 to 40,000 clones. V is TRBV5-1 and J is TRBJ2-7; D might be TRBD1 (5 bases). Input material: PBMCs. This TCR was sampled from a female donor in good health and CMV-seronegative. The CDR3 nucleotides are TGCGCCAGCAGCCCACCCAGGGATAGGAACCACTACGAGCAGTACTTC. It yields the protein CASSPPRDRNHYEQYF.